This passage covers 26 T cell receptor beta chains from one sample sequenced in a study of CD8 T cells in Susac syndrome. With random hexamers, roughly 0.45 to 1 ug RNA was reverse transcribed. MiXCR, run by TCRdb on the immunoSEQ multiplex PCR reads, gives a single entry per CDR3 protein. Of 330,000 or so distinct CDR3 sequences listed, around 85% are singletons. The sample taken for sequencing was CD8+ T cells from PBMCs. The receptors come from a human donor with multiple sclerosis.

The chain is built from TRBV9 and TRBJ1-3; D remains unclear. V lost 1 base and J 0 bases, leaving 14 bases between the germline ends. The length of the CDR3 is 17 residues. Germline CDR1 reads SGDLS; CDR2 reads YYNGEE. The CDR3 DNA reads TGTGCCAGCAGCGTAAGCCCGGGTGCTATCTCTGGAAACACCATATATTTT. This codes for CASSVSPGAISGNTIYF. The full variable domain, completed using reference TRBV9 and TRBJ1-3, is DSGVTQTPKHLITATGQRVTLRCSPRSGDLSVYWYQQSLDQGLQFLIQYYNGEERAKGNILERFSAQQFPDLHSELNLSSLELGDSALYFCASSVSPGAISGNTIYFGEGSWLTVV.

Only a few counts were recorded for this clonotype. The V gene is TRBV6-5, the J gene TRBJ2-1; D unclear. Germline loops: CDR1 MNHEY, CDR2 SVGAGI. Trimming pared 4 bases from V and 2 bases from J, leaving 18 bases between. This CDR3 spans 17 amino acids. CDR3 sequence: CASSFGPAAPAYNEQFF. CDR3 DNA: TGTGCCAGCAGTTTCGGTCCCGCCGCCCCGGCCTACAATGAGCAGTTCTTC.

For the CDR3, the DNA is TGTGCCAGCAGCGTAGAGGGGCGATTCACAGATACGCAGTATTTT. Amino acids: CASSVEGRFTDTQYF. V and J are TRBV9 and TRBJ2-3; D is possibly TRBD1 (5 bases). V dropped 0 bases and J dropped 2 bases, with 10 bases sitting between them. CDR1 and CDR2 (germline): SGDLS, YYNGEE. CDR3 length equals 15 residues.

The rearrangement uses TRBV23-1 and TRBJ2-3; D remains unclear. TRBV23-1 is placed among ORFs of uncertain function. V lost 0 bases to trimming and J lost 4 bases, with 17 bases between them. CDR3 length: 17 residues. CDR3 sequence reads: CASSQSQRAGRADTQYF. CDR3 nucleotide sequence: TGCGCCAGCAGTCAATCTCAAAGGGCAGGTCGCGCAGATACGCAGTATTTT.

The V gene is TRBV9, the J gene TRBJ1-4; D call uncertain. V lost 0 bases to trimming and J lost 0 bases, with 9 bases between them. The length of the CDR3 is 16 residues. The germline gives CDR1 SGDLS, CDR2 YYNGEE. The DNA of the CDR3 is TGTGCCAGCAGCGTAGCCACGGACGCAACTAATGAAAAACTGTTTTTT. Translation: CASSVATDATNEKLFF.

The genes are TRBV20-1 and TRBJ2-1; D gene uncertain. This CDR3 spans 11 amino acids. V was cut by 7 bases and J by 0 bases, with 4 bases left in between. Looked up from germline, CDR1 is DFQATT and CDR2 is SNEGSKA (reference sequence). Written as DNA, the CDR3 is TGCAGTGAAACCTCCTACAATGAGCAGTTCTTC. Protein sequence: CSETSYNEQFF.

This rearrangement joins TRBV11-2 to TRBJ1-4; D is ambiguous. With 3 bases removed from V and 10 bases from J, the gap between germline ends came to 15 bases. CDR1 and CDR2 from the germline V gene are SGHAT and FQNNGV. The CDR3 spans 14 residues. This CDR3 reads CASSFLDLSAKLFF. In DNA, the CDR3 is TGTGCCAGCAGCTTTTTGGACCTCTCGGCAAAACTGTTTTTT. Based on the CDR3 plus reference TRBV11-2 and TRBJ1-4, the full variable domain is EAGVAQSPRYKIIEKRQSVAFWCNPISGHATLYWYQQILGQGPKLLIQFQNNGVVDDSQLPKDRFSAERLKGVDSTLKIQPAKLEDSAVYLCASSFLDLSAKLFFGSGTQLSVL.

The rearrangement uses TRBV27 and TRBJ2-1; 7 bases line up with TRBD2. The CDR3 is 16 amino acids. V lost 5 bases to trimming and J lost 0 bases; unmatched junction nucleotides: 7. Germline V gives CDR1 MNHEY, CDR2 SMNVEV (reference sequence). The CDR3 DNA sequence: TGTGCCAGCAGTCAAGCGGGACGACACTCCTACAATGAGCAGTTCTTC. Protein sequence: CASSQAGRHSYNEQFF.

This clonotype appeared a few times. V and J are TRBV19 and TRBJ2-1; D not resolved. The CDR3 length is 14 residues. V lost 4 bases, J lost 0 bases, and 7 bases lay in between. CDR1 is LNHDA, CDR2 SQIVND, per germline (reference sequence). This chain's CDR3 is CASSTDSSYNEQFF. The CDR3 region has the DNA TGTGCCAGTAGTACCGACTCCTCCTACAATGAGCAGTTCTTC. The full variable domain, its missing parts supplied by reference TRBV19 and TRBJ2-1, is DGGITQSPKYLFRKEGQNVTLSCEQNLNHDAMYWYRQDPGQGLRLIYYSQIVNDFQKGDIAEGYSVSREKKESFPLTVTSAQKNPTAFYLCASSTDSSYNEQFFGPGTRLTVL.

The chain is built from TRBV6-2 or TRBV6-3 and TRBJ1-2, with D possibly matching TRBD1 (6 bases). Germline V gene data show CDR1 as MNHEY and CDR2 as SVGEGT. Trimming took 2 bases from V and 7 from J, leaving 14 bases between them. The CDR3 is 14 residues long. CDR3 residues: CASSYGDMSFGYTF. In DNA form, the CDR3 reads TGTGCCAGCAGTTACGGGGACATGAGTTTTGGCTACACCTTC.

J is TRBJ1-2 and V is TRBV7-3; D ambiguous. This CDR3 contains 13 residues. Germline V gene lookup returns CDR1 SGHTA and CDR2 FQGTGA. V lost 4 bases, J lost 8 bases, and 14 bases lay in between. The CDR3 sequence is CASSWDTQRGYTF. CDR3 DNA sequence: TGTGCCAGCAGCTGGGATACCCAGCGGGGCTACACCTTC.

The V and J genes are TRBV19 and TRBJ1-5, with 8 bases identical to TRBD1. The CDR3 extends over 15 amino acids. Germline V CDR1 and CDR2: LNHDA, SQIVND (reference sequence). Trimming removed 5 bases from V and 3 bases from J; junction bases left unmatched: 6. Here the CDR3 reads CASSGGQGNNQPQHF. The CDR3 bases are TGTGCCAGTAGTGGAGGACAGGGTAACAATCAGCCCCAGCATTTT.

The chain uses TRBV15 and TRBJ1-1, with no clear D. Germline assignment: CDR1 LNHNV and CDR2 YYDKDF (reference sequence). Trimming stripped 0 bases from V and 11 bases from J, with 10 bases between. CDR3 length equals 12 residues. For the CDR3, the DNA is TGTGCCACCAGCAGAGATCTAGTTGTGGCTTTCTTT. It encodes CATSRDLVVAFF.

This rearrangement joins TRBV19 to TRBJ2-1, with 8 bases lining up with TRBD2. This CDR3 is 14 amino acids long. The V and J ends lost 6 bases and 8 bases, in that order; junction bases with no gene match: 9. Per germline, CDR1 LNHDA and CDR2 SQIVND (reference sequence). CDR3 sequence: CASRQAGAGYEQFF. The DNA for the CDR3 is TGTGCCAGTAGACAAGCGGGGGCTGGGTATGAGCAGTTCTTC. The whole variable domain, remainder taken from reference TRBV19 and TRBJ2-1, is DGGITQSPKYLFRKEGQNVTLSCEQNLNHDAMYWYRQDPGQGLRLIYYSQIVNDFQKGDIAEGYSVSREKKESFPLTVTSAQKNPTAFYLCASRQAGAGYEQFFGPGTRLTVL.

The CDR3 spells CASSDGISTDTQYF. CDR3 in DNA: TGTGCCAGCAGCGACGGGATTAGCACAGATACGCAGTATTTT. The chain has TRBV28 and TRBJ2-3, with D possibly TRBD2 on 5 matching bases. Germline V gene sequence: CDR1 MDHEN, CDR2 SYDVKM. The CDR3 runs to 14 residues. The ends were cut back, 6 bases at V and 0 bases at J, with 10 bases in the middle. The full variable domain, in which reference TRBV28 and TRBJ2-3 provide the parts outside the CDR3, is DVKVTQSSRYLVKRTGEKVFLECVQDMDHENMFWYRQDPGLGLRLIYFSYDVKMKEKGDIPEGYSVSREKKERFSLILESASTNQTSMYLCASSDGISTDTQYFGPGTRLTVL.

The chain uses TRBV6-5 and TRBJ1-4; D is ambiguous. The CDR3 sequence is 13 residues long. V lost 2 bases to trimming and J lost 8 bases, with 9 bases between them. Germline loops: CDR1 MNHEY, CDR2 SVGAGI. The CDR3 here is CASSYRVGEKLFF. In DNA form, the CDR3 reads TGTGCCAGCAGTTACCGGGTAGGCGAAAAACTGTTTTTT.

This sequence joins TRBV5-1 and TRBJ1-1; TRBD1 matches 7 bases. V dropped 0 bases and J dropped 6; count of bases not matched to a gene: 11. CDR1 is SGHRS and CDR2 is YFSETQ in the germline V gene. CDR3 size: 16 residues. Here the CDR3 reads CASSLEPTGPLSEAFF. In DNA form, the CDR3 reads TGCGCCAGCAGCTTGGAACCGACAGGGCCCTTATCTGAAGCTTTCTTT.

This chain links TRBV5-1 with TRBJ2-1, with no clear D. CDR3 length: 15 amino acids. Trimming removed 0 bases at V and 2 bases at J, with 9 bases between. Germline CDR1 reads SGHRS; CDR2 reads YFSETQ. The CDR3 sequence: CASSLEIGAYNEQFF. The DNA for the CDR3 is TGCGCCAGCAGCTTGGAGATAGGTGCCTACAATGAGCAGTTCTTC.

This clonotype has just one count. The rearrangement uses TRBV7-8 and TRBJ1-1; perhaps TRBD1 as D (5 bases). Trimming stripped 0 bases from V and 1 base from J, with 9 bases between. The CDR3 is 15 amino acids. Germline CDR1 SGHVS, CDR2 FQNEAQ. The CDR3, as DNA: TGTGCCAGCAGCTTAGCCCGGGGCTGGAACACTGAAGCTTTCTTT. The encoded protein is CASSLARGWNTEAFF.

V usage is TRBV28 and J usage is TRBJ1-2, with D unclear. In germline, CDR1 is MDHEN, CDR2 SYDVKM. The CDR3 loop spans 15 amino acids. The ends were cut back, 8 bases at V and 8 bases at J, with 24 bases in the middle. The CDR3 DNA is TGTGCCAGCGGTGAATCAGATAATTTCCCTCCCGGCTACACCTTC. It is translated as CASGESDNFPPGYTF.

There are a few counts of this clonotype. This rearrangement joins TRBV11-3 to TRBJ2-5; D gene uncertain. The CDR3 consists of 14 residues. Germline CDR1 is SGHNT and CDR2 is YENEEA. Trimming took off 5 bases at V and 2 bases at J, with 12 bases between the two ends. CDR3 bases: TGTGCCAGCAGCCACCCATCAGCTCAAGAGACCCAGTACTTC. Translated, it gives CASSHPSAQETQYF.

The J gene is TRBJ2-3, the V gene TRBV3-1, with 10 bases fitting TRBD2. This CDR3 region has 16 residues. Germline lookup yields CDR1 LGHDT and CDR2 YNNKEL (reference sequence). V trimming: 3 bases; J trimming: 2 bases; junction bases outside the gene matches: 5. CDR3 protein: CASSHGTSEITDTQYF. As DNA, the CDR3 is TGTGCCAGCAGCCACGGGACTAGCGAAATCACAGATACGCAGTATTTT.

The rearrangement uses TRBV19 and TRBJ2-1; 10 nucleotides match TRBD2. The CDR3 contains 15 residues. V shed 6 bases, J shed 7 bases, and the junction held 9 bases outside the gene matches. In germline, CDR1 is LNHDA, CDR2 SQIVND (reference sequence). CDR3 sequence (DNA): TGTGCCAGTAGCAGCCTAGCGGGAGCGTGGAATGAGCAGTTCTTC. Translating it yields CASSSLAGAWNEQFF.

The chain has TRBV6-6 and TRBJ2-2; 8 bases match TRBD1. CDR3 length: 15 residues. Per the germline V gene, CDR1 is MNHNY and CDR2 is SVGAGI (reference sequence). Unmatched junction bases numbered 5, after V lost 6 bases and J lost 2 bases. As DNA, the CDR3 is TGTGCCAGCAGCACCGGGACAGGAAACACCGGGGAGCTGTTTTTT. Its protein product is CASSTGTGNTGELFF.

The V call is TRBV20-1, the J call TRBJ2-7; 9 bases line up with TRBD2. Losses at the gene ends were 0 bases for V and 4 bases for J; bases not matched to a gene: 1. Germline CDR1 is DFQATT and CDR2 is SNEGSKA (reference sequence). The CDR3 runs to 13 residues. The chain's CDR3 is CSARELAGYEQYF. The DNA of the CDR3 is TGCAGTGCTAGAGAGCTAGCGGGGTACGAGCAGTACTTC.

The table lists this clonotype with a count of one. The chain links TRBV5-1 to TRBJ2-7; tentatively, D is TRBD2 (7 bases). V was clipped by 3 bases and J by 5 bases, with 12 bases between them. The CDR3 spans 13 residues. From germline, CDR1 is SGHRS and CDR2 YFSETQ. The CDR3 here is CASSWGGGNEQYF. In nucleotides, the CDR3 is TGCGCCAGCAGCTGGGGAGGGGGGAACGAGCAGTACTTC.